This T cell receptor (beta chain) appears in the sequencing data of a study of cytomegalovirus exposure and HLA in healthy donors. Study observations and caveats: When the data were analyzed later, several of the most significant clusters appeared to be linked to common viral pathogens.

As regards this clone: Its antigen is not known.

Germline-derived CDR1 and CDR2 are SNHLY and FYNNEI. The V and J ends lost 6 bases and 2 bases respectively, with 15 bases between them. The CDR3 loop spans 15 amino acids. PCR amplification relied on 60 Vbeta primers (plus 13 Jbeta primers). Only in-frame clones appear in the TCRdb table, and some are missing; sequencing was by immunoSEQ multiplex PCR. Among over 90,000 clones, roughly 60% were seen once, and the ten largest hold around 4.8%. The TCR originated in a human donor in good health. Sequencing was performed on PBMCs. The chain recombines TRBV2 with TRBJ2-3; possibly TRBD2 for D (5 bases). The CDR3 here is CASSPTGVTTDTQYF. CDR3 DNA: TGTGCCAGCAGCCCCACCGGGGTAACCACAGATACGCAGTATTTT.